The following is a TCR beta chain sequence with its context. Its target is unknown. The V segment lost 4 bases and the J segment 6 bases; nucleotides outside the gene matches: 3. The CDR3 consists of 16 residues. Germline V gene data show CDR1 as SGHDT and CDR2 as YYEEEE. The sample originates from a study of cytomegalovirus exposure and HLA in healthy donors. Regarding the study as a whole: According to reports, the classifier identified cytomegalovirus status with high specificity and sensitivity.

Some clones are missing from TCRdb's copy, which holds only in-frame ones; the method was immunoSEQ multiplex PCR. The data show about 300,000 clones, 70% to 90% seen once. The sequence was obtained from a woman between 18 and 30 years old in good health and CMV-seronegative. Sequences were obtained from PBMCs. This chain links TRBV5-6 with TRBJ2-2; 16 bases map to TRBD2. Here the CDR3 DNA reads TGTGCCAGCAGCCGAGGGACTAGCGGGAGGGCCGGGGAGCTGTTTTTT. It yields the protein CASSRGTSGRAGELFF.